This T cell receptor (beta chain) came from a study of blood T cells in healthy people across ages. Study-level background: About one barcoded beta molecule was captured per two T cells (by template switching).

Germline CDR1 MGHDK, CDR2 SYGVNS. With V trimmed by 5 bases and J by 4 bases, 7 bases remained unmatched. The CDR3 runs 15 residues. The use of a sample-barcoded 5' primer and a J-beta primer mix characterized a second PCR of 7 to 11 cycles. TCRdb reanalysed the 5' RACE reads using MiXCR and keeps one entry per CDR3 protein. Among about 780,000 distinct CDR3 sequences listed, around 50% were seen once. There are many counts of this clonotype. The sequencing input was blood. This chain joins TRBV25-1 and TRBJ2-5, with TRBD1 identical over 10 bases. The receptor was derived from a man at least 80 years old in good health. In DNA form, the CDR3 reads TGTGCCAGCAGTCCATGGGACAGGGGCTTAGAGACCCAGTACTTC. This gives the protein CASSPWDRGLETQYF.